The TCR beta chain described here comes from a study of immune evolution from preneoplasia to lung adenocarcinoma. Method: immunoSEQ multiplex PCR; TCRdb's copy keeps in-frame clones and lacks some. The sample yields thousands of clones, roughly 87% seen once. Whole-study findings and limits: From normal lung to invasive adenocarcinoma, top clone frequencies appeared to decrease. Later-stage lesions appeared to have more T cells, more diversity, less clonality.

Between about 2014 and 2018, patients underwent resection in Japan or China. H&E slides confirmed each diagnosis, reviewed by two pathologists independently. V lost 3 bases and J lost 0; bases outside the gene matches: 2. Germline CDR1 SGHNT, CDR2 YYREEE (reference sequence). The CDR3 loop spans 14 amino acids. On this clone itself: Its specificity is not known.

The rearrangement links TRBV5-4 to TRBJ2-7; 8 bases agree with TRBD2. The material sequenced was FFPE adjacent normal lung tissue. The clonotype was recovered from a person aged 35 to 50 with lung adenocarcinoma. The CDR3, as DNA: TGTGCCAGCAGCTCCGGGGGGGTCTCCTACGAGCAGTACTTC. Protein sequence: CASSSGGVSYEQYF.